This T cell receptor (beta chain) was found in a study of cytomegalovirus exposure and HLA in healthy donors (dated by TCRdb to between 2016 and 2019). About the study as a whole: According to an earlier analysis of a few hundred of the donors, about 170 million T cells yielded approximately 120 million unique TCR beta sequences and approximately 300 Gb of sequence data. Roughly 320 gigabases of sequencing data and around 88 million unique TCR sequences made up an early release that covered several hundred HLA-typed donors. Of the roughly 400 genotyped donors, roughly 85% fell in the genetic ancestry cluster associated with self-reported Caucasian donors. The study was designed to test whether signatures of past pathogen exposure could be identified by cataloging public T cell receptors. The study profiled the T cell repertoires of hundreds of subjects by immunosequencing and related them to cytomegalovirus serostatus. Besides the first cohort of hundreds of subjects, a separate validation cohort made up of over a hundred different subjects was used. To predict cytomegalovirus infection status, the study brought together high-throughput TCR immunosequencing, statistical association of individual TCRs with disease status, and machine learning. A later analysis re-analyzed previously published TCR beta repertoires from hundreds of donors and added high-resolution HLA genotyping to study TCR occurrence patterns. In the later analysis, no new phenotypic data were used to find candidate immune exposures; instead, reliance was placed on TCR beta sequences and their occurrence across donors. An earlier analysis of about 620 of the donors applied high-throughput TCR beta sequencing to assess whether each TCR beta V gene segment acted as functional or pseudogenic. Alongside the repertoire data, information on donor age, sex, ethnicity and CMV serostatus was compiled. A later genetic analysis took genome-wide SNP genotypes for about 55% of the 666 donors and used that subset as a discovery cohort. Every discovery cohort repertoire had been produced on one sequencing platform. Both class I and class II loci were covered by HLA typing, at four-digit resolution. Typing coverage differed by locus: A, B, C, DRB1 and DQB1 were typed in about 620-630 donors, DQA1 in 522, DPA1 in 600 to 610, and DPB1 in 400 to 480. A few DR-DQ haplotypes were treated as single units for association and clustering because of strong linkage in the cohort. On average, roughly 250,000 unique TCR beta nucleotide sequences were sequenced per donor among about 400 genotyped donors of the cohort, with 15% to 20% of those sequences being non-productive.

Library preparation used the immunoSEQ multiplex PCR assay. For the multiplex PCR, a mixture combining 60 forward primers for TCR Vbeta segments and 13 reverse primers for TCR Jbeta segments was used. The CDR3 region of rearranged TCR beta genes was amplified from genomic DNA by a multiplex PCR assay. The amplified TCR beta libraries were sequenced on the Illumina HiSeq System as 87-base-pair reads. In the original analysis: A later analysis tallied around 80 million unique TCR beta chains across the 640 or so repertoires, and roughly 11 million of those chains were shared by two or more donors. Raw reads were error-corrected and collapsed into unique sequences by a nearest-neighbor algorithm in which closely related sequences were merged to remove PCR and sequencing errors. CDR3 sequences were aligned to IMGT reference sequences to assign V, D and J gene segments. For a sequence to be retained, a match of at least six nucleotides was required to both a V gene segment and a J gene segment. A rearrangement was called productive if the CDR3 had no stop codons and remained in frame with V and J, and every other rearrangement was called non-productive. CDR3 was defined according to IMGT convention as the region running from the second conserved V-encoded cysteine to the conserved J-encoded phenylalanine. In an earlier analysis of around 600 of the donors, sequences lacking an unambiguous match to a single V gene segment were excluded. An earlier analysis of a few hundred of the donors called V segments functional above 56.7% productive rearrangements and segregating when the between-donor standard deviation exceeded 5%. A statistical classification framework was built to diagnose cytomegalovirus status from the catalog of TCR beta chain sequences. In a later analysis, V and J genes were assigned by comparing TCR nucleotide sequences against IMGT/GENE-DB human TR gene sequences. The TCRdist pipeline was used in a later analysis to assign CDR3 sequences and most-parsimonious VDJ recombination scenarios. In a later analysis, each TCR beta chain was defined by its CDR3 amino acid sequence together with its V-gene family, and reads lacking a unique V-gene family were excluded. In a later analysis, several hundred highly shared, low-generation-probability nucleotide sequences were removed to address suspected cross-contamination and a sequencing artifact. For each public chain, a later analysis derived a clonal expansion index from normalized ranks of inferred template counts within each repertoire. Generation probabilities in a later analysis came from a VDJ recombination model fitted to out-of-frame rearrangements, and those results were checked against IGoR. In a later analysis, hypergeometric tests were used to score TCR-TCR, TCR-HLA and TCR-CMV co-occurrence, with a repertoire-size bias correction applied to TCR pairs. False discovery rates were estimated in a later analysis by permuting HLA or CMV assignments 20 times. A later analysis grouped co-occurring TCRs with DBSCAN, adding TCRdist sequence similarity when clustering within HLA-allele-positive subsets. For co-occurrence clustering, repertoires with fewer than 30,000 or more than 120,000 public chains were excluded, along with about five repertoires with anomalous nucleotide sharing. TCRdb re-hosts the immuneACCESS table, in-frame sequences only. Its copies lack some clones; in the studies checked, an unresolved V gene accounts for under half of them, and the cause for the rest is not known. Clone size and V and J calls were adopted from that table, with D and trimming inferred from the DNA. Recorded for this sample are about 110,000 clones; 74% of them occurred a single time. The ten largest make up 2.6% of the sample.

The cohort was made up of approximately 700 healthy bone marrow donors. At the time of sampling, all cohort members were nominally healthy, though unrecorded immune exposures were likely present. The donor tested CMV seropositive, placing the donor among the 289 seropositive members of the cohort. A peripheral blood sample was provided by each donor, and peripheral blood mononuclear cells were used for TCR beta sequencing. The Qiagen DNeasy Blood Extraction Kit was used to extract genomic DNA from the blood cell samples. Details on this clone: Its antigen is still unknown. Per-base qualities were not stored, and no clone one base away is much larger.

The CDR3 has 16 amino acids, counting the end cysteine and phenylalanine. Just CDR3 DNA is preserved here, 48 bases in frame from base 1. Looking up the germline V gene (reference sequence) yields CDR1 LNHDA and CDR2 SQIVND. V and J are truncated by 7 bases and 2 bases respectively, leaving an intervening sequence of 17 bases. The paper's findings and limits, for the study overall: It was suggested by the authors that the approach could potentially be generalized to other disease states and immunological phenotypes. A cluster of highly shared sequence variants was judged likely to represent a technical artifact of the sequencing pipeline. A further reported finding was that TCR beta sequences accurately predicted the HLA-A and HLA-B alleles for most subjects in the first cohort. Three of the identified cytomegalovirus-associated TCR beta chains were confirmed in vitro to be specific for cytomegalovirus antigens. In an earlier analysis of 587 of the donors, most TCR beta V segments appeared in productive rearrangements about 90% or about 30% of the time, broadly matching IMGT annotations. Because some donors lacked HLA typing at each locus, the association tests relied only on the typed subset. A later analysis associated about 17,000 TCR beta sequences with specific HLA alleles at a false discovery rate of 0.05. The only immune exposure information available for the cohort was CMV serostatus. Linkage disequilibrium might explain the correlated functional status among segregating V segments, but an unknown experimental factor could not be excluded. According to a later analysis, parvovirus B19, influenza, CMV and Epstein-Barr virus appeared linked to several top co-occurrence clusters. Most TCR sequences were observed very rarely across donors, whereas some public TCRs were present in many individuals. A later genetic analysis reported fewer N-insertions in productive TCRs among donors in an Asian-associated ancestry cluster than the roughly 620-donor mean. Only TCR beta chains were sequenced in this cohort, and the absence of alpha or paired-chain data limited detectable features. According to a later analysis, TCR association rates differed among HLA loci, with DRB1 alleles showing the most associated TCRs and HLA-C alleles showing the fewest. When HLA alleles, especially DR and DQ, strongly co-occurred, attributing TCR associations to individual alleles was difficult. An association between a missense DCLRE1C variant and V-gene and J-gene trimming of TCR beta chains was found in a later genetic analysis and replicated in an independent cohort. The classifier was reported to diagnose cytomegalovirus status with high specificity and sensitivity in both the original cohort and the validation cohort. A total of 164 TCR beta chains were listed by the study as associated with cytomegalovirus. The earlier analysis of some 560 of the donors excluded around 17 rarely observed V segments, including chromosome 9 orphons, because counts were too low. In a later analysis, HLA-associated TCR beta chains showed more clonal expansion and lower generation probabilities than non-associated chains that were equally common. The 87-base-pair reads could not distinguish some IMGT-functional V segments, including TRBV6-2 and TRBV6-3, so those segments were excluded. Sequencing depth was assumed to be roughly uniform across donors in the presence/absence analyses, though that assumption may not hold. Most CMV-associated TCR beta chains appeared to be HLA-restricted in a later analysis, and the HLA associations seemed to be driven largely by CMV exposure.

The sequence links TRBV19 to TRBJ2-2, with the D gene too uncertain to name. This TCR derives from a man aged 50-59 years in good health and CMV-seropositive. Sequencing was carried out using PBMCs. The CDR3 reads CASIPEAGTNTGELFF. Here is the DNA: TGTGCCAGTATTCCAGAGGCTGGCACCAACACCGGGGAGCTGTTTTTT.